One sample yielded the 26 T cell receptor beta chains listed below, sequenced in a study of blood T cells in healthy people across ages (dated by TCRdb to 2015 to 2017). Libraries came from 5' RACE. Sequencing took place on an Illumina HiSeq 2500. A second PCR of roughly 6 to 11 cycles was run with a J-beta primer mix and a sample-barcoded 5' primer. TCRdb's own reprocessing of the public reads used fastp at Q25 and MiXCR and kept productive beta chains. Each CDR3 protein appears once, grouped with its most common genes and DNA. The sample has 650,000 to 700,000 distinct CDR3 sequences on record, about 32% of them singletons. The top ten clonotypes cover 15% of the sample. What was sequenced was blood. The receptors stem from a woman at least 80 years old in good health. Donor details come from another sample of the same person, matched by shared clones.

This clonotype was seen more than once but under ten times. The rearrangement joins TRBV25-1 to TRBJ1-2, with a possible D match to TRBD1 (6 bases). Germline loops: CDR1 MGHDK, CDR2 SYGVNS. Trimming removed 1 base at V and 7 bases at J, with 7 bases between. The CDR3 is 12 amino acids. CDR3 sequence reads: CASSESRGGYTF. The CDR3 nucleotides are TGTGCCAGCAGTGAATCCAGGGGTGGCTACACCTTC.

This clonotype was counted ten times or more. The V gene is TRBV6-6, the J gene TRBJ2-7; possibly TRBD1 or TRBD2 for D (5 bases each). The length of the CDR3 is 16 residues. Germline loops: CDR1 MNHNY, CDR2 SVGAGI (reference sequence). V was clipped by 0 bases and J by 0 bases, with 12 bases between them. CDR3 region: CASSYSGPVSSYEQYF. DNA of the CDR3: TGTGCCAGCAGTTACTCGGGACCTGTCAGCTCCTACGAGCAGTACTTC.

The gene calls are TRBV20-1 and TRBJ2-5, with D possibly TRBD1 on 6 matching bases. The J call may be incorrect, as the DNA end agrees better with TRBJ2-7. Germline V gives CDR1 DFQATT, CDR2 SNEGSKA (reference sequence). The CDR3 loop spans 14 amino acids. This chain's CDR3 is CSARDWEQGDEQYF. DNA for the CDR3: TGCAGTGCTAGAGATTGGGAACAGGGTGACGAGCAGTACTTC.

This clonotype was counted at least ten times. V and J are TRBV18 and TRBJ2-7; D unresolved. V was cut by 6 bases and J by 5 bases, with 14 bases left in between. The CDR3 is made up of 13 amino acids. Germline V gene sequence: CDR1 KGHSH, CDR2 LQKENI. The CDR3 DNA is TGTGCCAGCTCCCTCGATGGTATCAACGAGCAGTACTTC. It yields the protein CASSLDGINEQYF.

This clonotype was recorded at least ten times. This chain's CDR3 is CASSYQRGRPPLHF. The CDR3 DNA sequence: TGTGCCAGCAGTTACCAGAGAGGCAGACCACCCCTCCACTTT. The genes are TRBV6-5 and TRBJ1-6; no firm D call. The CDR3 extends over 14 amino acids. Trimming removed 2 bases at V and 11 bases at J, with 13 bases between. Germline CDR1 MNHEY, CDR2 SVGAGI.

This clonotype was detected a few times. The chain couples TRBV10-3 to TRBJ1-1; D might be TRBD1 (6 bases). Germline CDR1 is ENHRY and CDR2 is SYGVKD. The CDR3 totals 15 residues. V shed 4 bases and J shed 1 base, with 13 bases lying between them. CDR3 DNA: TGTGCCATCAGTGGGGGGGCGGGGGCGAACACTGAAGCTTTCTTT. It yields the protein CAISGGAGANTEAFF.

At least ten counts were recorded for this clonotype. J is TRBJ2-1 and V is TRBV6-6, with 9 bases aligning to TRBD1. Germline CDR1 MNHNY, CDR2 SVGAGI (reference sequence). The CDR3 is 17 residues long. V lost 1 base, J lost 6 bases, and 10 bases stayed unmatched. Written as DNA, the CDR3 is TGTGCCAGCAGTTACTTTACAGGGGGCTCGATCCTCAATGAGCAGTTCTTC. The encoded protein is CASSYFTGGSILNEQFF.

This clonotype was seen just once. Given the absence of the conserved phenylalanine or tryptophan at the CDR3 end, a read error is likely. The chain carries TRBV7-3 and TRBJ2-2, with 9 bases aligning to TRBD1. Per germline, CDR1 SGHTA and CDR2 FQGTGA. V trimming: 6 bases; J trimming: 2 bases; junction bases outside the gene matches: 4. This CDR3 has 15 amino acids. The CDR3 here is CASSRTGVNTGELFV. The DNA for the CDR3 is TGTGCCAGCAGTCGGACAGGGGTTAACACCGGGGAGCTGTTTGTT.

A note on this clonotype: A clone one base away is much larger, so this may be a read error. This sequence joins TRBV4-3 and TRBJ1-1, with 9 bases matching TRBD1. The CDR3 is 13 amino acids. Germline V lookup: CDR1 LGHNA, CDR2 YSLEER. CDR3 region: CASGQDRGLQAFF. In nucleotides, the CDR3 is TGCGCCAGCGGCCAGGACAGGGGCCTCCAAGCTTTCTTT.

The chain uses TRBV11-2 and TRBJ2-1; maybe TRBD2 (6 bases). This CDR3 comprises 17 residues. The germline V gene encodes CDR1 SGHAT and CDR2 FQNNGV. V lost 0 bases, J lost 2 bases, and 14 bases lay in between. CDR3 amino acids: CASSLDSPLATYNEQFF. The CDR3 bases are TGTGCCAGCAGCTTAGACTCCCCCCTAGCGACCTACAATGAGCAGTTCTTC.

This clonotype has a count of ten or more. The J gene is TRBJ2-1, the V gene TRBV5-1, with 7 bases aligning to TRBD1. Germline V lookup: CDR1 SGHRS, CDR2 YFSETQ. This CDR3 has 15 residues. J lost 8 bases, V lost 6 bases, and 14 bases had no gene match. The CDR3 region is CASTSNGWTGDEQFF. For the CDR3, the DNA is TGCGCCAGCACCTCGAACGGGTGGACAGGTGATGAGCAGTTCTTC.

J is TRBJ1-3 and V is TRBV10-3; the D is unclear. Deletions cut 3 bases from V and 0 bases from J, with 3 bases between. Germline assignment: CDR1 ENHRY and CDR2 SYGVKD. This CDR3 has 13 residues. This chain's CDR3 is CAISDSSGNTIYF. CDR3 DNA sequence: TGTGCCATCAGTGACAGCTCTGGAAACACCATATATTTT.

This clonotype was seen a handful of times. A much larger clone differs by one base, so this may be a read error. The chain employs TRBV5-1 and TRBJ2-5; 10 bases are shared with TRBD1. The J call may not be correct, given that the DNA end is closer to TRBJ2-7. Germline V gene sequence: CDR1 SGHRS, CDR2 YFSETQ. The CDR3 totals 15 residues. In DNA, the CDR3 is TGCGCCAGCAACTTGAAAGGACAGGGGGACCACGAGCAGTACTTC. Protein: CASNLKGQGDHEQYF.

This clonotype has just a few counts. The chain uses TRBV18 and TRBJ2-7, with 9 bases that match TRBD2. Trimming at V came to 5 bases and at J to 1 base, leaving 3 bases not matched to a gene. This CDR3 is 14 amino acids long. Germline V lookup: CDR1 KGHSH, CDR2 LQKENI. CDR3 sequence: CASSYTSGSYEQYF. CDR3 DNA sequence: TGTGCCAGCTCATATACTAGCGGGTCCTACGAGCAGTACTTC. Full variable domain (rest looked up from reference TRBV18 and TRBJ2-7): NAGVMQNPRHLVRRRGQEARLRCSPMKGHSHVYWYRQLPEEGLKFMVYLQKENIIDESGMPKERFSAEFPKEGPSILRIQQVVRGDSAAYFCASSYTSGSYEQYFGPGTRLTVT.

This clonotype was recorded at least ten times. In nucleotides, the CDR3 is TGTGCCAGCAGCTTCGCGGGGGGGGCACCAAGCACCGGGGAGCTGTTTTTT. Translating it yields CASSFAGGAPSTGELFF. This rearrangement joins TRBV7-8 to TRBJ2-2; 9 positions match TRBD2. Trimming removed 3 bases from V and 4 bases from J; junction bases left unmatched: 9. CDR3 size: 17 residues. CDR1 and CDR2 from the germline V gene are SGHVS and FQNEAQ.

This clonotype was seen at least ten times. The chain employs TRBV2 and TRBJ2-7; no clear D gene. This CDR3 contains 13 residues. Germline V gene sequence: CDR1 SNHLY, CDR2 FYNNEI. V was pared by 5 bases and J by 3 bases, with 11 bases between. The CDR3 DNA is TGTGCCAGCAGTCGGAATAGCATCTACGAGCAGTACTTC. Amino acid sequence: CASSRNSIYEQYF.

The sample holds a few counts of this clonotype. V and J are TRBV28 and TRBJ1-2; TRBD1 matches 8 bases. The CDR3 totals 15 residues. V was pared by 6 bases and J by 5 bases, with 11 bases of the junction left unmatched. Germline CDR1 and CDR2: MDHEN and SYDVKM. This CDR3 reads CASSPGGRVGYGYTF. CDR3 nucleotide sequence: TGTGCCAGCAGCCCAGGGGGCAGGGTCGGGTATGGCTACACCTTC.

There are many counts of this clonotype. J is TRBJ2-1 and V is TRBV6-5; 7 nucleotides agree with TRBD1. This CDR3 comprises 14 residues. The V and J ends lost 4 bases and 2 bases, in that order; junction bases with no gene match: 2. Per germline, CDR1 MNHEY and CDR2 SVGAGI. For the CDR3, the DNA is TGTGCCAGCAGTTTCGGGACAGCCTACAATGAGCAGTTCTTC. This translates into CASSFGTAYNEQFF.

The chain combines TRBV4-2 with TRBJ1-2, with D tentatively TRBD1 (5 bases). V was clipped by 0 bases and J by 8 bases, with 19 bases between them. The CDR3 length is 16 residues. In germline, CDR1 is LGHNA, CDR2 YNFKEQ. CDR3 sequence (DNA): TGTGCCAGCAGCCAAGATTTCACAGGCCGAACTTCGGGCTACACCTTC. Translated, it gives CASSQDFTGRTSGYTF.

This clonotype was seen a few times. V is TRBV5-1 and J is TRBJ2-2; no definite D call. Germline CDR1 is SGHRS and CDR2 is YFSETQ. The CDR3 has 15 residues. The V and J ends lost 0 bases and 1 base respectively, with 7 bases between them. The CDR3 loop is CASSLGPRNTGELFF. CDR3 coding DNA: TGCGCCAGCAGCTTGGGCCCCAGGAACACCGGGGAGCTGTTTTTT.

This clonotype has a handful of counts. A read error may be the cause here, since a much bigger clone is one base away. The gene calls are TRBV6-5 and TRBJ2-5, with 8 bases that match TRBD2. The CDR3 sequence is 16 residues long. Germline-derived CDR1 and CDR2 are MNHEY and SVGAGI. The CDR3 here is CASSYGQRGNQETRYF. As DNA, the CDR3 is TGTGCCAGCAGTTACGGCCAGCGGGGGAACCAAGAGACCCGGTACTTC.

This clonotype was counted at least ten times. J is TRBJ1-6 and V is TRBV28; D ambiguous. The CDR3 length is 17 residues. V shed 4 bases and J shed 0 bases, with 13 bases lying between them. Germline CDR1 and CDR2: MDHEN and SYDVKM. The CDR3 loop reads CASSSPSGSSYNSPLHF. CDR3 coding DNA: TGTGCCAGCAGTTCCCCCTCGGGGAGCTCCTATAATTCACCCCTCCACTTT.

The J gene is TRBJ1-1, the V gene TRBV20-1; D possibly corresponds to TRBD1 (5 bases). CDR1 and CDR2 from the germline V gene are DFQATT and SNEGSKA (reference sequence). The CDR3 extends over 15 amino acids. V was clipped by 1 base and J by 1 base, with 13 bases between them. The CDR3 loop reads CSARVGATGNTEAFF. CDR3 DNA sequence: TGCAGTGCTAGAGTAGGAGCTACAGGGAACACTGAAGCTTTCTTT.

The chain carries TRBV20-1 and TRBJ1-5; D is unclear. The germline CDR1 and CDR2 sequences are DFQATT and SNEGSKA (reference sequence). CDR3 length equals 16 residues. V was pared by 0 bases and J by 3 bases, with 15 bases between. CDR3 sequence reads: CSARDSQAAHNQPQHF. The CDR3 region has the DNA TGCAGTGCTAGAGATTCCCAGGCAGCTCACAATCAGCCCCAGCATTTT.

This clonotype was picked up a small number of times. The junction departs from the called germline gene at one end, perhaps through a read error. J is TRBJ2-3 and V is TRBV5-1, with TRBD1 as a possible D gene (6 bases). The CDR3 length is 14 residues. The germline CDR1 and CDR2 sequences are SGHRS and YFSETQ. In nucleotides, the CDR3 is TGCGCCAGCAGCTTGTACAGGGTAACAGATACGCGGTATTTT. Translated: CASSLYRVTDTRYF.

This clonotype was seen only a few times. A much larger clone is a single base away; this may be a read error. The genes are TRBV7-8 and TRBJ2-1; 7 bases fit TRBD2. The DNA end favors TRBJ2-7, so the J call may be wrong. CDR1 is SGHVS and CDR2 is FQNEAQ in the germline V gene. This CDR3 is 15 amino acids long. The CDR3 region has the DNA TGTGCCAGCAGCTTAGGGACTAGATCGATCAATGAGCAGTACTTC. This sequence encodes CASSLGTRSINEQYF.